A selection of T cell receptor beta chains follows, all from one sample in a study of OX40 agonist ivuxolimab in advanced cancers. Assay: immunoSEQ multiplex PCR; the TCRdb copy retains only in-frame clones and omits some. The data show tens of thousands of clones, around 89% seen once. The material sequenced was CD4+ or CD8+ T cells sorted from blood, taken in a trial of the OX40 agonist ivuxolimab. The receptors stem from an adult with an advanced solid tumor such as melanoma, head and neck, liver or kidney cancer. CDR3s include the opening cysteine and the closing phenylalanine or tryptophan.

TRBJ2-3 | 15 | TRBV6-1 | CASSPGSGFSDTQYF
TRBJ2-3 | 14 | TRBV5-4 | CASSVDFQTDTQYF
TRBJ1-1 | 13 | TRBV28 | CASQGIQWTEAFF
TRBJ2-2 | 15 | TRBV2 | CASNPGQGNTGELFF
TRBJ1-6 | 14 | TRBV28 | CASSFSQGHSPLHF
TRBJ1-2 | 17 | TRBV5-4 | CASSLLLLGQGPYGYTF
TRBJ1-6 | 20 | TRBV6-8 | CASSFFETPRISSYNSPLHF
TRBJ2-1 | 16 | TRBV5-6 | CASSWAGLAINNEQFF
TRBJ1-5 | 16 | TRBV19 | CASSSGTGLSNQPQHF
TRBJ1-1 | 12 | TRBV18 | CASSPPRAEAFF
TRBJ1-1 | 18 | TRBV5-6 | CASSSDRDRGLRRAEAFF
TRBJ2-5 | 11 | TRBV6-5 | CASSLRETQYF
TRBJ1-1 | 14 | TRBV7-6 | CASRAQGGNTEAFF
TRBJ1-4 | 14 | TRBV6-6 | CATRVGLRDEKLFF
TRBJ2-2 | 15 | TRBV7-6 | CASSLIATNTGELFF
TRBJ2-2 | 15 | TRBV7-2 | CASSQDRAYAGELFF
TRBJ2-2 | 17 | TRBV4-1 | CASSQDSGRQRLGELFF
TRBJ2-2 | 11 | TRBV30 | CAWMGAGELFF
TRBJ2-2 | 14 | TRBV29-1 | CSVLIPRRTGELFF
TRBJ1-4 | 15 | TRBV10-3 | CAISGSGQPNEKLFF
TRBJ1-2 | 15 | TRBV27 | CASRRKGSRNYGYTF
TRBJ2-1 | 13 | TRBV7-3 | CASSSLFGDEQFF
TRBJ2-7 | 14 | TRBV9 | CASSVDAGGDEQYF
TRBJ2-3 | 13 | TRBV7-3 | CASGQGAGDTQYF
TRBJ2-7 | 12 | TRBV5-5 | CASTPGLYEQYF
TRBJ2-3 | 15 | TRBV4-1 | CASSQAGYGTDTQYF
TRBJ2-7 | 13 | TRBV28 | CASRQTSTYEQYF
TRBJ2-3 | 16 | TRBV9 | CASSVDLAGAFDTQYF
TRBJ1-2 | 16 | TRBV19 | CASSLVQGPPNYGYTF
TRBJ1-2 | 15 | TRBV5-6 | CASSLMTGANYGYTF
TRBJ2-3 | 17 | TRBV7-8 | CASSSRPSGGITDTQYF
TRBJ2-2 | 14 | TRBV6-6 | CASSIDRHTGELFF
TRBJ2-5 | 15 | TRBV6-5 | CASGELAGFQETQYF
TRBJ2-3 | 18 | TRBV19 | CASSISLAGGPGTDTQYF
TRBJ1-2 | 13 | TRBV7-9 | CASGIGDRRGYTF
TRBJ1-5 | 13 | TRBV28 | CASRGPLNQPQHF
TRBJ2-1 | 17 | TRBV7-9 | CASSLVPREGFWDEQFF
TRBJ1-5 | 13 | TRBV4-1 | CASSQSQNQPQHF
TRBJ2-1 | 15 | TRBV27 | CASSLRASPRDEQFF